The entry that follows covers one TCR beta chain sequence. Antigen: not known. Germline CDR1 LNHDA, CDR2 SQIVND (reference sequence). The CDR3 consists of 16 residues. J was trimmed by 2 bases and V by 1 base; bases with no gene match: 7. The data were taken from a study of cytomegalovirus exposure and HLA in healthy donors. General study results and limits: Roughly even sequencing depth across donors was the assumption behind the presence/absence analyses.

This PCR relied on a set of 60 Vbeta primers and 13 Jbeta primers. Profiled with immunoSEQ multiplex PCR; TCRdb holds only in-frame clones, not every one. The sample records about 170,000 clones, 65% to 75% being singletons. The sequenced material came from PBMCs. This receptor was identified in a human donor in good health. The chain links TRBV19 to TRBJ2-5; TRBD1 aligns across 7 bases. The chain's CDR3 is CASSIGRGYPQETQYF. For the CDR3, the DNA is TGTGCCAGTAGTATAGGCAGGGGGTACCCTCAAGAGACCCAGTACTTC.